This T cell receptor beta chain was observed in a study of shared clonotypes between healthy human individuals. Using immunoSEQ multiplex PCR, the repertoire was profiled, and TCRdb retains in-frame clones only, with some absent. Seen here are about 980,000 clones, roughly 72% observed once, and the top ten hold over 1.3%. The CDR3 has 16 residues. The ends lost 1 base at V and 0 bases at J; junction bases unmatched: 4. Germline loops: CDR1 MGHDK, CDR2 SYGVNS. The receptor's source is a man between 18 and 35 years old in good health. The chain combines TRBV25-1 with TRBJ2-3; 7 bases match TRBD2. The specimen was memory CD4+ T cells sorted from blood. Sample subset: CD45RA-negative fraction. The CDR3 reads CASSESGTKSTDTQYF. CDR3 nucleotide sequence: TGTGCCAGCAGTGAATCGGGGACTAAGAGCACAGATACGCAGTATTTT.